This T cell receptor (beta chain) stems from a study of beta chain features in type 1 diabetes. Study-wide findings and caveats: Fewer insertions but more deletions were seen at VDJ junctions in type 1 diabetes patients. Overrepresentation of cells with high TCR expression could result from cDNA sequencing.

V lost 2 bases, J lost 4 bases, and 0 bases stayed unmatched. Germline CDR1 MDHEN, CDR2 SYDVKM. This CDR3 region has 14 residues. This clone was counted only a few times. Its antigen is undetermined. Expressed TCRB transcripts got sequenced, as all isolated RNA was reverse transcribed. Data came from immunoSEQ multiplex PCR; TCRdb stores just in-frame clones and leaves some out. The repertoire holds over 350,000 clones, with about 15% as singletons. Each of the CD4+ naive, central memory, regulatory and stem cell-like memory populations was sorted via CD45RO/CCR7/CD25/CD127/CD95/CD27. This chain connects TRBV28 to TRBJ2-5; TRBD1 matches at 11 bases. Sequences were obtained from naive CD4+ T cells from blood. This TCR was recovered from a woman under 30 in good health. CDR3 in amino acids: CASSLGTGGETQYF. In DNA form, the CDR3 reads TGTGCCAGCAGTTTAGGGACAGGGGGAGAGACCCAGTACTTC.